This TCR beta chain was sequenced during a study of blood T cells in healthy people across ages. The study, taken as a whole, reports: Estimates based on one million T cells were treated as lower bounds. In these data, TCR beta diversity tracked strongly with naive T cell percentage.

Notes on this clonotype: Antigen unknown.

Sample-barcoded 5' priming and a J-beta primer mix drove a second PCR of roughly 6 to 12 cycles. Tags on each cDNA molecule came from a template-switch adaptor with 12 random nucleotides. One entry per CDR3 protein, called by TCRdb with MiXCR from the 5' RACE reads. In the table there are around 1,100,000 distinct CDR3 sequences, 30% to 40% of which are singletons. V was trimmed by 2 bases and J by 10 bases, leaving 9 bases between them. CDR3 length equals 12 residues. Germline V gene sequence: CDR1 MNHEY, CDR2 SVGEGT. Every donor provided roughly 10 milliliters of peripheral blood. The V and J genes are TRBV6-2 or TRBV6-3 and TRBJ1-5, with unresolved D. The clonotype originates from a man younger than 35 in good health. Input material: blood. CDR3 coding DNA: TGTGCCAGCAGTTACCGGCGGGGTCCCCAGCATTTT. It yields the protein CASSYRRGPQHF.